This T cell receptor beta chain is from a study of T cells in Graves' hyperthyroidism and ophthalmopathy. The CDR3 covers 13 residues. Germline loops: CDR1 DFQATT, CDR2 SNEGSKA (reference sequence). V gave up 6 bases and J gave up 6 bases, with 14 bases separating them. The source material, RNA transcripts, was used to amplify TCR beta CDR3 regions. The HTBI primer set was used in a first-round RT-PCR of the TCR CDR3. TCRdb analysed the multiplex PCR reads with MiXCR anew, one entry per CDR3 protein. The repertoire holds fewer than 400,000 distinct CDR3 sequences, with around a sixth as singletons. This clonotype was picked up a small number of times.

This receptor was taken from a man younger than 45 with Graves' hyperthyroidism. The chain recombines TRBV20-1 with TRBJ2-2, with D possibly being TRBD1 or TRBD2 (5 bases each). The sample consisted of blood. The CDR3 sequence is CSAPTQGAGELFF. CDR3 in DNA: TGCAGTGCACCGACTCAGGGAGCCGGGGAGCTGTTTTTT.